One and the same sample provided the 8 T cell receptor beta chains below, sequenced in a study of blood T cell repertoires in COVID-19. This table comes from immunoSEQ multiplex PCR, and its TCRdb copy is limited to in-frame clones, with some not included. The repertoire holds roughly 250,000 clones, with over 80% as singletons. Input material: PBMCs or T cells enriched from blood (not recorded which). The source of these receptors is a man between 50 and 59 years old who had been exposed to COVID-19.

V usage is TRBV7-3 and J usage is TRBJ2-7; 8 bases fit TRBD1. The CDR3 covers 14 residues. The ends lost 2 bases at V and 0 bases at J; junction bases unmatched: 0. The germline V gene encodes CDR1 SGHTA and CDR2 FQGTGA. This CDR3 is CASSLQGASYEQYF. CDR3 DNA: TGTGCCAGCAGCTTACAGGGGGCCTCCTACGAGCAGTACTTC.

Only one count was recorded for this clone. CDR3 protein: CASSPGGGRGEKLFF. The CDR3 bases are TGTGCCAGCAGCCCGGGGGGCGGACGGGGAGAAAAACTGTTTTTT. The chain links TRBV28 to TRBJ1-4; TRBD1 is a possible D gene (6 bases). Trimming shortened V by 6 bases and J by 8 bases, and 19 bases separated the two germline ends. This CDR3 region has 15 residues. Per the germline V gene, CDR1 is MDHEN and CDR2 is SYDVKM.

The chain is built from TRBV7-9 and TRBJ1-5; weak D call: TRBD1 (6 bases). The germline V and J ends were trimmed by 1 base and 6 bases, with 16 bases remaining between them. From germline, CDR1 is SEHNR and CDR2 FQNEAQ (reference sequence). This CDR3 has 16 amino acids. The CDR3 protein is CASSLEITGGRQPQHF. Written as DNA, the CDR3 is TGTGCCAGCAGCTTAGAGATAACGGGGGGCCGTCAGCCCCAGCATTTT.

The chain carries TRBV5-1 and TRBJ2-7, with D perhaps TRBD2 (5 bases). CDR3 length: 15 residues. Germline CDR1 reads SGHRS; CDR2 reads YFSETQ. V lost 3 bases to trimming and J lost 4 bases, with 17 bases between them. Here the CDR3 DNA reads TGCGCCAGCAGCTCTGGGCTTCTCCGGGGATACGAGCAGTACTTC. Encoded protein: CASSSGLLRGYEQYF. The whole variable domain, remainder taken from reference TRBV5-1 and TRBJ2-7, is KAGVTQTPRYLIKTRGQQVTLSCSPISGHRSVSWYQQTPGQGLQFLFEYFSETQRNKGNFPGRFSGRQFSNSRSEMNVSTLELGDSALYLCASSSGLLRGYEQYFGPGTRLTVT.

This chain uses TRBV5-1 with TRBJ2-1; 9 nucleotides agree with TRBD1. CDR1 and CDR2 (germline): SGHRS, YFSETQ. CDR3 length equals 16 residues. The V gene end was trimmed by 0 bases and the J gene end by 3 bases; junction bases not matched to a gene: 4. The CDR3 nucleotides read TGCGCCAGCAGCTTGGGGACAGGGGTCCTCTACAATGAGCAGTTCTTC. Its translation is CASSLGTGVLYNEQFF. Complete variable domain (other parts from reference TRBV5-1 and TRBJ2-1): KAGVTQTPRYLIKTRGQQVTLSCSPISGHRSVSWYQQTPGQGLQFLFEYFSETQRNKGNFPGRFSGRQFSNSRSEMNVSTLELGDSALYLCASSLGTGVLYNEQFFGPGTRLTVL.

This rearrangement joins TRBV12-5 to TRBJ2-1; 8 bases fit TRBD2. V was clipped by 8 bases and J by 0 bases; unmatched bases: 6. Germline-derived CDR1 and CDR2 are LGHNT and FRNRAP. This CDR3 region has 15 residues. In nucleotides, the CDR3 is TGTGCTAGTCTACCAGGGACTAGCTCCTACAATGAGCAGTTCTTC. It translates to CASLPGTSSYNEQFF.

This clone was recorded only once. The chain is built from TRBV6-5 and TRBJ1-5, with 12 positions matching TRBD1. V shed 7 bases and J 5 bases; nucleotides not matched to a gene: 6. Germline V CDR1 and CDR2: MNHEY, SVGAGI. The CDR3 is 15 amino acids. As DNA, the CDR3 is TGTGCCAGCATCGAGGGACAGGGGGCTCATCAGCCCCAGCATTTT. Amino acid sequence: CASIEGQGAHQPQHF.

The rearrangement links TRBV13 to TRBJ2-2; D is possibly TRBD2 (5 bases). Trimming took 5 bases from V and 5 from J, leaving 15 bases between them. This CDR3 spans 15 amino acids. Germline CDR1 PRHDT, CDR2 FYEKMQ (reference sequence). The CDR3 loop is CASSGPGAATGELFF. In DNA, the CDR3 is TGTGCCAGCAGCGGCCCAGGAGCGGCTACCGGGGAGCTGTTTTTT.